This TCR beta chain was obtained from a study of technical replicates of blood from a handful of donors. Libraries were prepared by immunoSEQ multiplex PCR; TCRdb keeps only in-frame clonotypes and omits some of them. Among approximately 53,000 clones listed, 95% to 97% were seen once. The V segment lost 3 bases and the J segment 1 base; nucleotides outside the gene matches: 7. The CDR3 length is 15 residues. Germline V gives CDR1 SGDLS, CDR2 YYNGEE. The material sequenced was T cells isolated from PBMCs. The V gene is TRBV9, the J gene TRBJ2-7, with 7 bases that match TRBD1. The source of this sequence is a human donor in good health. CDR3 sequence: CASSGTGVGSYEQYF. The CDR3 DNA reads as TGTGCCAGCAGCGGTACAGGGGTTGGTTCCTACGAGCAGTACTTC.